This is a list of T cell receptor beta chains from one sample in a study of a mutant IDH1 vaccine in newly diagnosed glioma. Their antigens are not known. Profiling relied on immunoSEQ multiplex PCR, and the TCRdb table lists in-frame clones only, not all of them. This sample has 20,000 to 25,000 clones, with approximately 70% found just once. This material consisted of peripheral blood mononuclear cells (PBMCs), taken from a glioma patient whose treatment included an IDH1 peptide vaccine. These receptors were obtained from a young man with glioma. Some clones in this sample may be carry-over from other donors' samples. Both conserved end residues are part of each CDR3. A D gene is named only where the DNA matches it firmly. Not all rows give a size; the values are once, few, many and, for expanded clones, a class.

CASSLTARGNQPQHF	TGTGCCAGCAGTTTAACAGCGAGAGGCAATCAGCCCCAGCATTTT	NA	TRBJ1-5	TRBV28	NA
CASSQRQGGSTEAFF	TGTGCCAGCAGCCAGAGACAGGGGGGGAGCACTGAAGCTTTCTTT	few	TRBJ1-1	TRBV5-4	TRBD1
CASSIDGAIGGEAFF	TGTGCCAGTAGTATAGACGGAGCCATAGGGGGAGAAGCTTTCTTT	NA	TRBJ1-1	TRBV19	NA
CASSGTVNTEAFF	TGTGCCAGTAGTGGGACGGTGAACACTGAAGCTTTCTTT	few	TRBJ1-1	TRBV19	NA
CASSLQGVYEQYF	TGTGCCAGCAGTTTACAGGGGGTCTACGAGCAGTACTTC	NA	TRBJ2-7	TRBV27	TRBD1
CASRIQGRGETQYF	TGTGCCAGCAGGATACAGGGCCGAGGGGAGACCCAGTACTTC	NA	TRBJ2-5	TRBV6-6	NA
CAWSHLGEGAGEQFF	TGTGCCTGGAGCCATCTAGGAGAGGGGGCAGGGGAGCAGTTCTTC	NA	TRBJ2-1	TRBV30	TRBD1
CASSEGDQPQHF	TGTGCCAGCAGTGAAGGTGATCAGCCCCAGCATTTT	NA	TRBJ1-5	TRBV2	NA
CASSLGPTDTQYF	TGTGCCAGCAGCTTAGGACCCACAGATACGCAGTATTTT	NA	TRBJ2-3	TRBV5-4	NA
CASSYFGGVGQPQHF	TGTGCCAGCAGTTATTTTGGGGGTGTAGGTCAGCCCCAGCATTTT	NA	TRBJ1-5	TRBV6-5	NA
CASSYWTSGSTDTQYF	TGTGCCAGCAGCTACTGGACTAGCGGTAGCACAGATACGCAGTATTTT	NA	TRBJ2-3	TRBV6-5	TRBD2
CAISPSGMSVTGELFF	TGTGCCATCAGCCCCAGCGGGATGAGTGTGACCGGGGAGCTGTTTTTT	NA	TRBJ2-2	TRBV10-3	TRBD2
CASSLFGDGNQPQHF	TGTGCCAGCAGTTTATTCGGGGACGGCAATCAGCCCCAGCATTTT	NA	TRBJ1-5	TRBV28	NA
CASSHETGSRTQYF	TGTGCCAGCAGCCACGAGACAGGTTCGCGTACGCAGTATTTT	NA	TRBJ2-3	TRBV7-9	NA
CASSPPGLAGAGEQYF	TGTGCCAGCTCACCACCAGGCCTAGCGGGAGCAGGCGAGCAGTACTTC	few	TRBJ2-7	TRBV18	TRBD2
CSVERSLNTEAFF	TGCAGCGTCGAGAGGAGTCTGAACACTGAAGCTTTCTTT	NA	TRBJ1-1	TRBV29-1	NA
CASSWGDRANEKLFF	TGTGCCAGCAGCTGGGGGGACAGGGCTAATGAAAAACTGTTTTTT	NA	TRBJ1-4	TRBV5-6	TRBD1
CASSVGSTVDTQYF	TGTGCCAGCAGCGTCGGCTCGACGGTAGATACGCAGTATTTT	NA	TRBJ2-3	TRBV9	NA
CASSLRLAGVNEQFF	TGTGCCAGCAGTTTAAGACTAGCGGGAGTTAATGAGCAGTTCTTC	once	TRBJ2-1	TRBV27	TRBD2
CASSFRQASSNQPQHF	TGTGCCAGCAGCTTCCGACAAGCTTCAAGCAATCAGCCCCAGCATTTT	NA	TRBJ1-5	TRBV7-2	NA
CASSQDYPPASGSSYNEQFF	TGCGCCAGCAGCCAAGATTATCCCCCGGCTAGCGGGAGCTCCTACAATGAGCAGTTCTTC	NA	TRBJ2-1	TRBV4-3	TRBD2
CASSIRLNNQPQHF	TGTGCCAGTAGTATAAGACTTAACAATCAGCCCCAGCATTTT	NA	TRBJ1-5	TRBV19	NA
CASSFPGLAGGATDTQYF	TGTGCCAGCAGCTTCCCGGGACTAGCGGGGGGGGCCACAGATACGCAGTATTTT	NA	TRBJ2-3	TRBV4-2	TRBD2
CASSVGALGATDTQYF	TGTGCCAGCAGCGTAGGGGCCCTGGGGGCCACAGATACGCAGTATTTT	NA	TRBJ2-3	TRBV9	NA
CASSWWAFDQPQHF	TGTGCCAGCAGCTGGTGGGCATTTGATCAGCCCCAGCATTTT	few	TRBJ1-5	TRBV5-6	NA
CASSPPGLAKETQYF	TGTGCCAGCAGCCCCCCGGGACTAGCGAAAGAGACCCAGTACTTC	once	TRBJ2-5	TRBV7-2	TRBD2
CAWSVNPGYTF	TGTGCCTGGAGTGTAAATCCAGGCTACACCTTC	NA	TRBJ1-2	TRBV30	NA